The 10 T cell receptor beta chains in this list originate from one sample, sequenced in a study of cytomegalovirus exposure and HLA in healthy donors. Using immunoSEQ multiplex PCR, the repertoire was profiled, and TCRdb retains in-frame clones only, with some absent. The table lists roughly 150,000 clones, 75% to 90% of them singletons. What was sequenced was PBMCs. The origin of the receptors is a woman under 30 in good health and CMV-seronegative.

The chain links TRBV2 to TRBJ2-7, with D uncertain. The germline gives CDR1 SNHLY, CDR2 FYNNEI. Trimming removed 0 bases at V and 3 bases at J, with 9 bases between. CDR3 size: 14 residues. CDR3 region: CASSEAARSYEQYF. The CDR3 nucleotides read TGTGCCAGCAGTGAAGCCGCAAGGAGCTACGAGCAGTACTTC.

The DNA for the CDR3 is TGTGCCAGCAGCTTGGCGCCAGCCTACAATGAGCAGTTCTTC. Translated: CASSLAPAYNEQFF. This chain joins TRBV5-4 and TRBJ2-1; D remains ambiguous. Germline loops: CDR1 SGHNT, CDR2 YYREEE (reference sequence). Trimming took off 0 bases at V and 2 bases at J, with 6 bases between the two ends. This CDR3 is 14 amino acids long. Full variable domain (outside the CDR3, taken from reference TRBV5-4 and TRBJ2-1): ETGVTQSPTHLIKTRGQQVTLRCSSQSGHNTVSWYQQALGQGPQFIFQYYREEENGRGNFPPRFSGLQFPNYSSELNVNALELDDSALYLCASSLAPAYNEQFFGPGTRLTVL.

The genes are TRBV2 and TRBJ2-7, with TRBD2 matching over 10 bases. V shed 8 bases, J shed 5 bases, and the junction held 9 bases outside the gene matches. From germline, CDR1 is SNHLY and CDR2 FYNNEI. There are 14 residues in the CDR3. In nucleotides, the CDR3 is TGTGCCAGCGCCGCACTAGCGGGGAAGGACGAGCAGTACTTC. This gives the protein CASAALAGKDEQYF.

V usage is TRBV27 and J usage is TRBJ2-5; D possibly corresponds to TRBD2 (5 bases). Trimming cost V 9 bases and J 7 bases, with 39 bases left between them. Germline CDR1 is MNHEY and CDR2 is SMNVEV (reference sequence). This CDR3 comprises 20 residues. Written as DNA, the CDR3 is TGTGCCAGTCAGACAAAAATGAGTGTCGCCGACCAACTAGACAAGCGGACCCAGTACTTC. It is translated as CASQTKMSVADQLDKRTQYF.

This chain links TRBV14 with TRBJ1-2; D uncertain. V dropped 4 bases and J dropped 4 bases, with 10 bases sitting between them. Germline assignment: CDR1 SGHDN and CDR2 FVKESK. The CDR3 totals 13 residues. Here the CDR3 reads CASSLAGLYGYTF. DNA of the CDR3: TGTGCCAGCAGCCTTGCAGGACTCTATGGCTACACCTTC.

This clone has just a few counts. Other nucleotide sequences in the sample specify the same CDR3. The chain is built from TRBV10-3 and TRBJ1-1, with 7 bases fitting TRBD1. The CDR3 is made up of 15 amino acids. The junction had 4 bases not matched to a gene; V was cut back by 0 bases and J by 3 bases. The germline V gene encodes CDR1 ENHRY and CDR2 SYGVKD. Here the CDR3 DNA reads TGTGCCATCAGTGAGTCCGGCAGGGGGGACACTGAAGCTTTCTTT. Translating it yields CAISESGRGDTEAFF.

The V and J genes are TRBV9 and TRBJ2-2; a possible D gene is TRBD2 (6 bases). Per the germline V gene, CDR1 is SGDLS and CDR2 is YYNGEE. CDR3 length equals 15 residues. V lost 4 bases and J lost 6, with 16 bases in between. CDR3 nucleotides: TGTGCCAGCAGCCCCCCGGGAGCGGCCCCCGGGGAGCTGTTTTTT. Protein: CASSPPGAAPGELFF.

The chain carries TRBV13 and TRBJ1-5, with D tentatively TRBD1 (6 bases). CDR1 is PRHDT and CDR2 is FYEKMQ in the germline V gene (reference sequence). V dropped 0 bases and J dropped 2 bases, with 8 bases sitting between them. The CDR3 covers 15 residues. CDR3: CASSLGRQGNQPQHF. As DNA, the CDR3 is TGTGCCAGCAGCTTAGGCCGACAGGGCAATCAGCCCCAGCATTTT.

This chain uses TRBV29-1 with TRBJ2-7, with TRBD2 identical over 7 bases. This CDR3 spans 17 amino acids. Germline trimming cut 3 bases from V and 7 bases from J; bases unmatched to any gene: 21. Germline V lookup: CDR1 SQVTM, CDR2 ANQGSEA. CDR3 nucleotides: TGCAGCGTTGAGTGGTGGCGGACGGGGAGGGTGAGGGGAGAGCAGTACTTC. Protein sequence: CSVEWWRTGRVRGEQYF.

The sample holds one count of this clone. This chain connects TRBV19 to TRBJ1-4; D is uncertain. Germline lookup yields CDR1 LNHDA and CDR2 SQIVND (reference sequence). The CDR3 consists of 13 residues. In DNA form, the CDR3 reads TGTGCTAGTCAGCGGGCCGTAGAGGAAAAACTGTTTTTT. As protein: CASQRAVEEKLFF.